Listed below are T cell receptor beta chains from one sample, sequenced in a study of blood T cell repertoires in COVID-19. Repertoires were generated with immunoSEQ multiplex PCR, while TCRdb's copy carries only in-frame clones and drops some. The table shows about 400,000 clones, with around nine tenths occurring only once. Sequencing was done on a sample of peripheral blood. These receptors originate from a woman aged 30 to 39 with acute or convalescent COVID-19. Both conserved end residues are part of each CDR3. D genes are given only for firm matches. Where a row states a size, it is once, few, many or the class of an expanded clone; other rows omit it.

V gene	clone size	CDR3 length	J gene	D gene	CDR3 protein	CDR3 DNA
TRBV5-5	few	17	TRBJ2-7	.	CASSLTLVGVNSYEQYF	TGTGCCAGCAGCTTGACCCTCGTGGGCGTAAACTCCTACGAGCAGTACTTC
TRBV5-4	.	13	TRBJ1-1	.	CASSSYTGSEAFF	TGTGCCAGCAGTTCTTATACAGGGTCAGAAGCTTTCTTT
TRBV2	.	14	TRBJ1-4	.	CASSDRGAYEKLFF	TGTGCCAGCAGTGACAGGGGCGCTTATGAAAAACTGTTTTTT
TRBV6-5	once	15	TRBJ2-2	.	CASSYSGAYTGELFF	TGTGCCAGCAGTTACTCAGGGGCCTACACCGGGGAGCTGTTTTTT
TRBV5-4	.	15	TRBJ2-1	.	CASSLFMVRDNEQFF	TGTGCCAGCAGCTTGTTTATGGTCAGGGACAATGAGCAGTTCTTC
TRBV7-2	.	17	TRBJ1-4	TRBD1	CASSEKGGGTRNEKLFF	TGTGCCAGCAGCGAAAAAGGGGGCGGGACAAGAAATGAAAAACTGTTTTTT
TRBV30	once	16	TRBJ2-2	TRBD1	CAWSGDRVVGTGELFF	TGTGCCTGGAGTGGCGACAGGGTAGTGGGCACCGGGGAGCTGTTTTTT
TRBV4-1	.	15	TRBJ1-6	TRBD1	CASSLDRFVNSPLHF	TGCGCCAGCAGCCTGGACAGGTTCGTGAATTCACCCCTCCACTTT
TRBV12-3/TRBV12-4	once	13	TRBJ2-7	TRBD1	CASKRQGYYEQYF	TGTGCCAGCAAGCGACAGGGCTACTACGAGCAGTACTTC
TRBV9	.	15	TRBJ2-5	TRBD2	CASSVLAGGQETQYF	TGTGCCAGCAGCGTGCTAGCGGGGGGGCAAGAGACCCAGTACTTC
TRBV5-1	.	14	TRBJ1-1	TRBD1	CASNLGQGNGRAFF	TGCGCCAGCAATCTTGGACAGGGGAATGGAAGGGCTTTCTTT
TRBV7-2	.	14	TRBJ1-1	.	CASSLLPTNTEAFF	TGTGCCAGCAGCTTATTGCCTACGAACACTGAAGCTTTCTTT
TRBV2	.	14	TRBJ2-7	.	CATRGAMNSYEQYF	TGTGCCACTCGCGGGGCAATGAACTCCTACGAGCAGTACTTC
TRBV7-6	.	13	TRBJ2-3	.	CASSLSGTDTQYF	TGTGCCAGCAGCCTCTCGGGCACAGATACGCAGTATTTT
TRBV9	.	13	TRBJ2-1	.	CASSVAPTHEQFF	TGTGCCAGCAGCGTAGCCCCAACTCATGAGCAGTTCTTC
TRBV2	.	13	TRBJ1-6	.	CASRRIDRSPLHF	TGTGCCAGCAGGAGAATAGATCGTTCACCCCTCCACTTT
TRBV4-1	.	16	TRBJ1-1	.	CASSQVFQEPGEEAFF	TGCGCCAGCAGCCAAGTCTTCCAGGAACCCGGGGAAGAAGCTTTCTTT
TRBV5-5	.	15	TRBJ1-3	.	CASNRQVNAGNTIYF	TGTGCCAGCAACCGACAGGTTAACGCTGGAAACACCATATATTTT
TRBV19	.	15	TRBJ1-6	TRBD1	CASRPPGTGNSPLHF	TGTGCCAGTAGACCTCCCGGGACAGGAAATTCACCCCTCCACTTT
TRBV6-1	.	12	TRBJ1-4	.	CATTGNNEKLFF	TGTGCCACCACAGGGAACAATGAAAAACTGTTTTTT
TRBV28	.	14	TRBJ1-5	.	CASSFPSGNQPQHF	TGTGCCAGCAGTTTCCCGTCGGGTAATCAGCCCCAGCATTTT
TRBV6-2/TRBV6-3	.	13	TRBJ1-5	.	CASSSNRNQPQHF	TGTGCCAGCAGTTCGAATCGGAATCAGCCCCAGCATTTT
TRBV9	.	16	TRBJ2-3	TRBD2	CASSAGLAASTDTQYF	TGTGCCAGCAGCGCTGGACTAGCGGCAAGCACAGATACGCAGTATTTT
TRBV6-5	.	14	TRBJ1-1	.	CASSRSGGGTEAFF	TGTGCCAGCAGTCGGTCGGGGGGCGGGACTGAAGCTTTCTTT
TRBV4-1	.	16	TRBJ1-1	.	CASSQGDRTRDTEAFF	TGCGCCAGCAGCCAAGGCGACCGGACGCGGGACACTGAAGCTTTCTTT
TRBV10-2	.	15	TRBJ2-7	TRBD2	CASSESTSVDYEQYF	TGCGCCAGCAGTGAGTCGACTAGCGTGGACTACGAGCAGTACTTC
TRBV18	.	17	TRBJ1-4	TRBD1	CASSPNRGSSTNEKLFF	TGTGCCAGCTCACCAAACAGGGGGAGCTCAACTAATGAAAAACTGTTTTTT
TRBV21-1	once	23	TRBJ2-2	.	CASRTSRLETGGQTPGPAGELFF	TGTGCCAGCAGGACGAGCCGGTTGGAGACAGGGGGCCAAACCCCCGGTCCGGCCGGGGAGCTGTTTTTT
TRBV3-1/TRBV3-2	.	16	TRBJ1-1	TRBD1	CASSPRDRGRVTEAFF	TGTGCCAGCAGCCCCCGGGACAGGGGGCGAGTCACTGAAGCTTTCTTT
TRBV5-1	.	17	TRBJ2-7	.	CASSLASRVDRSVRQYF	TGCGCCAGCAGCTTGGCCAGCCGAGTGGACAGAAGCGTTCGGCAGTACTTC
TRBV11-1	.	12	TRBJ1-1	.	CASSSPGAEAFF	TGTGCCAGCAGCTCCCCGGGGGCTGAAGCTTTCTTT
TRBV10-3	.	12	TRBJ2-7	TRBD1	CAARTGSREQYF	TGTGCCGCCCGGACAGGGTCTCGGGAGCAGTACTTC
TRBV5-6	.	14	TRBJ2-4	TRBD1	CASSFQQGADIQYF	TGTGCCAGCAGCTTTCAACAGGGGGCGGACATTCAGTACTTC
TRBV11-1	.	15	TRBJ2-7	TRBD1	CASSLPGQGFYEQYF	TGTGCCAGCAGCTTACCGGGACAGGGGTTCTACGAGCAGTACTTC
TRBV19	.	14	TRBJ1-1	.	CASSRGQRNTEAFF	TGTGCCAGTAGCCGCGGACAGAGGAACACTGAAGCTTTCTTT
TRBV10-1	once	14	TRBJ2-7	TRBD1	CASRVIRDSREQYF	TGCGCCAGCAGAGTAATCCGGGACAGTCGCGAGCAGTACTTC
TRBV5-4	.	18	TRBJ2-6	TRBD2	CASSSWRGGPAGANVLTF	TGTGCCAGCAGCTCCTGGCGGGGGGGCCCCGCTGGGGCCAACGTCCTGACTTTC
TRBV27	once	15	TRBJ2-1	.	CASTEGVLPGNEQFF	TGTGCCAGCACTGAGGGCGTTTTGCCGGGGAATGAGCAGTTCTTC
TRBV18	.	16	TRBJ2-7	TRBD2	CASSPPLAGGPAEQYF	TGTGCCAGCTCACCACCGCTAGCGGGGGGACCTGCCGAGCAGTACTTC
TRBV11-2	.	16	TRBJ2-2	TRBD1	CASSFPTGGNTGELFF	TGTGCCAGCAGCTTTCCCACAGGGGGAAACACCGGGGAGCTGTTTTTT
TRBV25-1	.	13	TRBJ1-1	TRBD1	CASRGQGNTEAFF	TGTGCCAGCAGGGGACAGGGCAACACTGAAGCTTTCTTT
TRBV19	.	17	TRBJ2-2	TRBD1	CASSRTGDSVNTGELFF	TGTGCCAGTAGTCGGACCGGGGACAGTGTGAACACCGGGGAGCTGTTTTTT
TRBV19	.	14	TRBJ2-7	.	CASSMAVGESEQYF	TGTGCCAGTAGTATGGCTGTCGGGGAGAGCGAGCAGTACTTC
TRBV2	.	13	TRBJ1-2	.	CASSRTEKYGYTF	TGTGCCAGCAGTAGGACTGAGAAGTATGGCTACACCTTC
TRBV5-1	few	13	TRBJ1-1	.	CASSGDWNTEAFF	TGCGCCAGCAGCGGCGACTGGAACACTGAAGCTTTCTTT
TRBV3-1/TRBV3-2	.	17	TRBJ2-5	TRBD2	CASSQDTSGTSSKTQYF	TGTGCCAGCAGCCAAGATACGAGTGGGACTAGTTCGAAGACCCAGTACTTC